The present TCR beta chain was sequenced within a study of cytomegalovirus exposure and HLA in healthy donors. At the level of the study: The Caucasian-associated ancestry cluster contained 81% of the roughly 400 genotyped donors. Broader study findings: A few V segments could not be told apart, such as TRBV6-2 and TRBV6-3, and were left out. Apparent HLA restriction characterized most CMV-associated TCR beta chains in a later analysis.

Donors consisted of healthy bone marrow donors. In regard to this clone: The target antigen is unknown.

Trimming at V came to 2 bases and at J to 0 bases, leaving 4 bases not matched to a gene. The CDR3 extends over 17 amino acids. Per germline, CDR1 WNHNN and CDR2 SYGVQD (reference sequence). PCR involved 60 Vbeta and 13 Jbeta primers. Data came from immunoSEQ multiplex PCR; TCRdb stores just in-frame clones and leaves some out. The sample includes more than 150,000 clones, around 84% of them seen just once. The clonotype originates from a girl aged 2-9 years in good health and CMV-seropositive. The V and J genes are TRBV10-1 and TRBJ2-4; 10 positions agree with TRBD2. Material: PBMCs. The CDR3 here is CASSEPGLAKAKNIQYF. The DNA for the CDR3 is TGCGCCAGCAGTGAGCCGGGACTAGCGAAAGCCAAAAACATTCAGTACTTC.